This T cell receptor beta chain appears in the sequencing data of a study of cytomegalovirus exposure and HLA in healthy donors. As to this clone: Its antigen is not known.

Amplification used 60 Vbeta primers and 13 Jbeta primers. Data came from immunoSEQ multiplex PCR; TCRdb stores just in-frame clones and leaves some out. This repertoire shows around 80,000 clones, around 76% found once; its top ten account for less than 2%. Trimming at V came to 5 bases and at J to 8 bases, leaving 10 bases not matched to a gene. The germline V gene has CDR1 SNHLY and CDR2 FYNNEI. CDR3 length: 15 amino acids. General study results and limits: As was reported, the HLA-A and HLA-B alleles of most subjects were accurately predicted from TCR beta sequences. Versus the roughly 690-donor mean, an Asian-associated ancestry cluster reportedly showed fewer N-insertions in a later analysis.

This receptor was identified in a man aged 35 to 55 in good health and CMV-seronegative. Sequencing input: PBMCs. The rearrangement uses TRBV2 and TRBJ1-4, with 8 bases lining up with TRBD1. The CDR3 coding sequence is TGTGCCAGCAGTCTCGACAGGGGCGGTGGCGAAAAACTGTTTTTT. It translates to CASSLDRGGGEKLFF. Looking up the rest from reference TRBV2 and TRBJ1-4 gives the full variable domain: EPEVTQTPSHQVTQMGQEVILRCVPISNHLYFYWYRQILGQKVEFLVSFYNNEISEKSEIFDDQFSVERPDGSNFTLKIRSTKLEDSAMYFCASSLDRGGGEKLFFGSGTQLSVL.